The entry that follows covers one T cell receptor beta chain sequence. This entry is derived from a study of technical replicates of blood from a few donors. This CDR3 region has 14 residues. Germline assignment: CDR1 MNHNY and CDR2 SVGAGI (reference sequence). J gave up 3 bases and V 6 bases, and 6 bases lay outside the gene matches. Repertoires were generated with immunoSEQ multiplex PCR, while TCRdb's copy carries only in-frame clones and drops some. The profile shows 85,000 to 100,000 clones, 90% to 96% of them singletons. V is TRBV6-6 and J is TRBJ2-7, with 9 bases matching TRBD1. The sequence derives from a human donor in good health. Source material: T cells isolated from PBMCs. The CDR3: CASSPGTGLYEQYF. The CDR3 DNA reads TGTGCCAGCAGCCCCGGGACAGGGCTCTACGAGCAGTACTTC.